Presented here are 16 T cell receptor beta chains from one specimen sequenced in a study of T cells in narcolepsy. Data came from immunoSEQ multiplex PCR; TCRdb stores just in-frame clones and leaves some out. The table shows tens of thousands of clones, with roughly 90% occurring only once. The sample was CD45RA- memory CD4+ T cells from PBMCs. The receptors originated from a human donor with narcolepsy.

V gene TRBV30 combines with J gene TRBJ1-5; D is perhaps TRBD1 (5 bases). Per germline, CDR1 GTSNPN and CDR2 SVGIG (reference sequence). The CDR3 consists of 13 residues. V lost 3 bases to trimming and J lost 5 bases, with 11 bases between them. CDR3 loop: CAWSGGVDQPQHF. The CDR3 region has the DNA TGTGCCTGGAGCGGAGGGGTCGATCAGCCCCAGCATTTT. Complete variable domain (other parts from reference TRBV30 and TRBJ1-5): SQTIHQWPATLVQPVGSPLSLECTVEGTSNPNLYWYRQAAGRGLQLLFYSVGIGQISSEVPQNLSASRPQDRQFILSSKKLLLSDSGFYLCAWSGGVDQPQHFGDGTRLSIL.

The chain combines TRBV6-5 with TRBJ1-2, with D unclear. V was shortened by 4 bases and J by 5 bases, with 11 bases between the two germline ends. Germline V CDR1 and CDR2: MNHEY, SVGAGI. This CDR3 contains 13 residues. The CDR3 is CASSLHLQYGYTF. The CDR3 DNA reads TGTGCCAGCAGTTTACACCTTCAGTATGGCTACACCTTC.

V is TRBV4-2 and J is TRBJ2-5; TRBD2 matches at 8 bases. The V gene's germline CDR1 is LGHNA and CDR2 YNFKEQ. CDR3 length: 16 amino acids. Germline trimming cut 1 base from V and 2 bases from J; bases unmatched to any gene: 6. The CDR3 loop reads CASSQVVGGVQETQYF. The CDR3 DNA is TGTGCCAGCAGCCAAGTGGTCGGGGGGGTACAAGAGACCCAGTACTTC.

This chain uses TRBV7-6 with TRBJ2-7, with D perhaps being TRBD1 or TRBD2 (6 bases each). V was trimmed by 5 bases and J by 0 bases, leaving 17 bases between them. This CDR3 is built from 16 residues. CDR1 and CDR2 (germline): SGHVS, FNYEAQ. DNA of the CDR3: TGTGCCAGCAGCCCTACAGGGCGGAGGGGCTCCTACGAGCAGTACTTC. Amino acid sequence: CASSPTGRRGSYEQYF.

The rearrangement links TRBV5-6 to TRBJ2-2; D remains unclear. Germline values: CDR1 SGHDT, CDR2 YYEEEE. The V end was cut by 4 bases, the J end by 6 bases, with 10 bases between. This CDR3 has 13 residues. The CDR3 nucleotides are TGTGCCAGCAGCGAACTTGGGGCCGGGGAGCTGTTTTTT. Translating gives CASSELGAGELFF.

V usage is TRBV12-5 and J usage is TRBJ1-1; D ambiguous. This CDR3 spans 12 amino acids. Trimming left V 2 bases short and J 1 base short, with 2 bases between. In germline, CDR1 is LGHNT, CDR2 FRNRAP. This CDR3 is CASGLTNTEAFF. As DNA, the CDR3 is TGTGCTAGTGGTTTGACGAACACTGAAGCTTTCTTT.

The CDR3 DNA reads TGTGCCAGCAAACAGGGCTATGGCTACACCTTC. Amino acid sequence: CASKQGYGYTF. The genes are TRBV6-6 and TRBJ1-2; maybe TRBD1 (6 bases). Germline lookup yields CDR1 MNHNY and CDR2 SVGAGI (reference sequence). The CDR3 extends over 11 amino acids. With 7 bases removed from V and 4 bases from J, the gap between germline ends came to 7 bases.

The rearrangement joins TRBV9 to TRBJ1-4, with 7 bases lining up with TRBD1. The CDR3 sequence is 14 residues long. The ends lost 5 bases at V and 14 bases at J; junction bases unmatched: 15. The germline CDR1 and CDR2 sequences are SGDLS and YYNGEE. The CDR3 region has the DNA TGTGCCAGCAGTCCTCGACAGGGCGGGGGTCGGCTGTTTTTT. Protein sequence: CASSPRQGGGRLFF.

The CDR3 bases are TGCGCCAGCAGCCAAGACCCCCAACCGGGAGGGAGGGGTTGGGGCTACACCTTC. It yields the protein CASSQDPQPGGRGWGYTF. This chain connects TRBV4-1 to TRBJ1-2, with D maybe TRBD1 (5 bases). V was clipped by 0 bases and J by 8 bases, with 25 bases between them. This CDR3 spans 18 amino acids. Germline V gene lookup returns CDR1 MGHRA and CDR2 YSYEKL.

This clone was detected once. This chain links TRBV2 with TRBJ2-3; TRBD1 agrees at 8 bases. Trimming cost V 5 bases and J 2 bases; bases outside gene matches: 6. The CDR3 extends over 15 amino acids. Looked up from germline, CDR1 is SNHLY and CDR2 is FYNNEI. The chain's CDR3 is CASSLETGDTDTQYF. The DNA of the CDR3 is TGTGCCAGCAGTTTAGAGACAGGGGACACAGATACGCAGTATTTT. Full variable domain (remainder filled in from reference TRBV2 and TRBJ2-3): EPEVTQTPSHQVTQMGQEVILRCVPISNHLYFYWYRQILGQKVEFLVSFYNNEISEKSEIFDDQFSVERPDGSNFTLKIRSTKLEDSAMYFCASSLETGDTDTQYFGPGTRLTVL.

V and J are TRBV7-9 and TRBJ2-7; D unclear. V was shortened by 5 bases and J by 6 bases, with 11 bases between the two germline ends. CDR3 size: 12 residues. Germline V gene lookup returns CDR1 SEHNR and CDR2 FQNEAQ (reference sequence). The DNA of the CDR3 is TGTGCCAGCAGCCCCTTGGCCTCCGAGCAGTACTTC. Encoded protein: CASSPLASEQYF.

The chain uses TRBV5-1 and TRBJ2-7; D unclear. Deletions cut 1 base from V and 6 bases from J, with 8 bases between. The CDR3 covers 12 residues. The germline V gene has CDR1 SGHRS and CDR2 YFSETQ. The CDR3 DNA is TGCGCCAGCAGCTTGAACGGGCGCGAGCAGTACTTC. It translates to CASSLNGREQYF.

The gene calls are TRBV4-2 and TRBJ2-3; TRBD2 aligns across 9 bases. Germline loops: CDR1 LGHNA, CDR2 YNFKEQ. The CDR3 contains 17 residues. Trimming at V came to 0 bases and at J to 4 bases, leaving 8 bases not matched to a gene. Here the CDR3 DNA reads TGTGCCAGCAGCCAAGACCCTAGCGGGAATGGGGCAGATACGCAGTATTTT. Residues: CASSQDPSGNGADTQYF.

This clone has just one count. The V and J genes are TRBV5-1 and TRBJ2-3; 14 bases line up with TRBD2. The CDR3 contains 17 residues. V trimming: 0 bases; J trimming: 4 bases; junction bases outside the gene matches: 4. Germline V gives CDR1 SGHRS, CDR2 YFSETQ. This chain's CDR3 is CASSLGLAGGPSDTQYF. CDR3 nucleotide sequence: TGCGCCAGCAGCTTGGGACTAGCGGGAGGGCCCTCAGATACGCAGTATTTT.

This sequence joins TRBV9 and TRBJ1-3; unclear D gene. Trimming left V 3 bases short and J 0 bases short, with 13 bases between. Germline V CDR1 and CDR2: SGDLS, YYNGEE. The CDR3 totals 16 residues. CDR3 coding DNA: TGTGCCAGCAGCGCCCCTTCAGGAACCTCTGGAAACACCATATATTTT. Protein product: CASSAPSGTSGNTIYF.

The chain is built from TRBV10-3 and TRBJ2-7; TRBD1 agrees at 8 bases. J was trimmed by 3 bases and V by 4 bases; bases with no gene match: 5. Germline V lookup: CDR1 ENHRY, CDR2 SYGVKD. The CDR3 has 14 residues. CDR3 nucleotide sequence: TGTGCCATCAGTGGGGGACAGGCGGGCTACGAGCAGTACTTC. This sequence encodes CAISGGQAGYEQYF.